A selection of T cell receptor beta chains follows, all from one sample in a study of post-analysis software for immune sequencing data. MiXCR, applied by TCRdb to the PCR reads, yields one record per CDR3 protein. The sample contains approximately 730,000 distinct CDR3 sequences, approximately 44% of which appear only once. The sample taken for sequencing was blood. The receptors were sampled from a girl between 5 and 17 years old with multiple sclerosis. The CDR3 runs from the conserved cysteine through the conserved F or W. A D gene is named only where the DNA matches it firmly. Not all rows give a size; the values are once, few, many and, for expanded clones, a class.

TRBV7-8	.	TRBD2	TRBJ2-1	CASSLSLAGGYNEQFF	TGTGCCAGCAGCTTATCACTAGCGGGGGGCTACAATGAGCAGTTCTTC
TRBV9	.	.	TRBJ1-4	CASSVGGINEKLFF	TGTGCCAGCAGCGTAGGAGGGATTAATGAAAAACTGTTTTTT
TRBV7-9	.	TRBD2	TRBJ2-3	CASSPWTSGNADTQYF	TGTGCCAGCAGCCCTTGGACTAGCGGGAACGCAGATACGCAGTATTTT
TRBV10-3	.	TRBD1	TRBJ2-1	CAISGQGAYNGQFF	TGTGCCATCAGTGGGCAGGGGGCCTACAATGGGCAGTTCTTC
TRBV6-1	.	TRBD2	TRBJ2-5	CASSESGGRETQYF	TGTGCCAGCAGTGAATCGGGAGGACGGGAGACCCAGTACTTC
TRBV7-2	few	.	TRBJ1-2	CASSLKQTANYGYTF	TGTGCCAGCAGCTTAAAACAGACAGCTAACTATGGCTACACCTTC
TRBV12-3/TRBV12-4	.	TRBD2	TRBJ2-1	CASSFGGSPYNEQFF	TGTGCCAGCAGTTTTGGCGGGAGTCCCTACAATGAGCAGTTCTTC
TRBV6-6	.	.	TRBJ1-2	CASSYGARDYGYTF	TGTGCCAGCAGTTATGGGGCCCGGGACTATGGCTACACCTTC
TRBV12-3/TRBV12-4	.	TRBD2	TRBJ2-7	CASSPTQAGLSYEQYF	TGTGCCAGCAGTCCAACCCAAGCGGGACTTTCCTACGAGCAGTACTTC
TRBV4-3	few	.	TRBJ2-1	CASSQDRVYYNEQFF	TGCGCCAGCAGCCAAGATAGAGTTTACTACAATGAGCAGTTCTTC
TRBV7-2	.	TRBD2	TRBJ2-3	CASSPTSGRRDTQYF	TGTGCCAGCAGCCCAACTAGCGGGAGGAGGGATACGCAGTATTTT
TRBV12-3/TRBV12-4	.	.	TRBJ2-3	CASSFGWADTQYF	TGTGCCAGCAGTTTTGGATGGGCAGATACGCAGTATTTT
TRBV24-1	.	.	TRBJ1-2	CATSASGGSYGYTF	TGTGCCACCAGTGCCAGCGGAGGGAGCTATGGCTACACCTTC
TRBV28	.	.	TRBJ2-1	CASIADFYNEQFF	TGTGCCAGCATAGCGGACTTCTACAATGAGCAGTTCTTC
TRBV9	many	.	TRBJ2-1	CASSVLPGGLREQFF	TGTGCCAGCAGCGTCCTACCAGGAGGCCTTCGTGAGCAGTTCTTC
TRBV5-1	.	.	TRBJ2-3	CASGPGPYTDTQYF	TGCGCCAGCGGCCCGGGACCGTACACAGATACGCAGTATTTT
TRBV9	.	.	TRBJ2-1	CASSVGGGTDEQFF	TGTGCCAGCAGCGTAGGCGGCGGGACCGATGAGCAGTTCTTC
TRBV6-2/TRBV6-3	.	TRBD2	TRBJ2-7	CASSQTSGRFYEQYF	TGTGCCAGCAGCCAGACTAGCGGGAGGTTCTACGAGCAGTACTTC
TRBV12-3/TRBV12-4	.	.	TRBJ2-7	CASSSVHYEQYF	TGTGCCAGCAGTTCGGTTCACTACGAGCAGTACTTC
TRBV5-1	few	.	TRBJ2-1	CASSGDGAWDEQFF	TGCGCCAGCAGCGGAGACGGTGCTTGGGATGAGCAGTTCTTC
TRBV10-3	.	TRBD2	TRBJ2-1	CAITEGRGNYNEQFF	TGTGCCATCACCGAGGGGCGGGGGAACTACAATGAGCAGTTCTTC
TRBV28	.	TRBD2	TRBJ2-7	CASSLRAGAWYEQYF	TGTGCCAGCAGTTTAAGGGCGGGAGCTTGGTACGAGCAGTACTTC
TRBV6-6	.	.	TRBJ1-2	CASSPPGTGIYTF	TGTGCCAGCAGCCCCCCAGGGACCGGGATTTACACCTTC
TRBV7-2	.	.	TRBJ2-4	CASSLDTGAFAKNIQYF	TGTGCCAGCAGCTTAGATACCGGGGCTTTCGCCAAAAACATTCAGTACTTC
TRBV20-1	.	.	TRBJ2-1	CSASLEGVMYNEQFF	TGCAGTGCTAGCCTTGAGGGGGTCATGTACAATGAGCAGTTCTTC
TRBV10-3	few	TRBD2	TRBJ2-5	CAISGLAGGGQETQYF	TGTGCCATCAGTGGGCTAGCGGGAGGTGGGCAAGAGACCCAGTACTTC
TRBV29-1	few	.	TRBJ1-2	CSAEDSLVNYGYTF	TGCAGCGCGGAGGACTCCCTCGTTAACTATGGCTACACCTTC
TRBV12-3/TRBV12-4	.	TRBD2	TRBJ2-4	CASSKPPGLAGGRAKNIQYF	TGTGCCAGCAGTAAGCCCCCGGGACTAGCGGGAGGGAGAGCCAAAAACATTCAGTACTTC
TRBV12-3/TRBV12-4	.	.	TRBJ2-3	CASSPGTPATDTQYF	TGTGCCAGCAGCCCCGGGACTCCTGCCACAGATACGCAGTATTTT
TRBV7-9	few	TRBD2	TRBJ2-7	CASSSPLAGGSYEQYF	TGTGCCAGCAGCTCTCCACTAGCGGGAGGCTCCTACGAGCAGTACTTC
TRBV7-2	.	.	TRBJ1-4	CASSLEGGIREKLFF	TGTGCCAGCAGCTTAGAGGGAGGGATTCGAGAAAAACTGTTTTTT
TRBV28	few	TRBD1	TRBJ2-4	CASRHASGQGAQYF	TGTGCCAGCAGACATGCCTCCGGACAGGGGGCGCAGTACTTC
TRBV12-3/TRBV12-4	.	TRBD2	TRBJ2-1	CASSFWLAGNYNEQFF	TGTGCCAGCAGTTTCTGGCTAGCGGGAAACTACAATGAGCAGTTCTTC
TRBV11-1	.	.	TRBJ2-1	CASSAEAWHNEQFF	TGTGCCAGCAGCGCAGAAGCTTGGCACAATGAGCAGTTCTTC
TRBV4-2	.	TRBD2	TRBJ2-5	CASSQGRLAGGQETQYF	TGTGCCAGCAGCCAAGGCCGTCTAGCGGGAGGGCAAGAGACCCAGTACTTC
TRBV20-1	.	TRBD2	TRBJ2-3	CSAREPGLAGSRPTQYF	TGCAGTGCTAGGGAACCGGGACTAGCGGGATCGCGCCCGACGCAGTATTTT
TRBV12-3/TRBV12-4	many	TRBD1	TRBJ2-3	CASSPQVGTGVDTQYF	TGTGCCAGCAGCCCTCAGGTCGGGACAGGGGTGGATACGCAGTATTTT
TRBV7-2	.	.	TRBJ1-4	CASSLKRGEKRFF	TGTGCCAGCAGCCTAAAAAGGGGTGAAAAACGGTTTTTT
TRBV12-3/TRBV12-4	.	TRBD1	TRBJ1-2	CASSFKATGTALGYTF	TGTGCCAGCAGTTTTAAGGCCACCGGGACAGCTTTGGGCTACACCTTC
TRBV9	.	.	TRBJ1-1	CASSVRAGLITEAFF	TGTGCCAGCAGCGTAAGGGCGGGACTGATCACTGAAGCTTTCTTT
TRBV29-1	.	.	TRBJ2-1	CSTDGQANLRGDYEQFF	TGCAGCACCGACGGACAGGCCAATCTAAGGGGGGACTACGAGCAGTTCTTC
TRBV7-8	.	.	TRBJ2-1	CASSLPPQGGNNEQFF	TGTGCCAGCAGCTTGCCCCCTCAGGGCGGGAACAATGAGCAGTTCTTC
TRBV3-1	.	.	TRBJ2-1	CASGWGHNEQFF	TGTGCCAGCGGTTGGGGCCACAATGAGCAGTTCTTC
TRBV29-1	few	TRBD1	TRBJ2-7	CSVTDRNSYEQYF	TGCAGCGTTACGGACAGGAACTCCTACGAGCAGTACTTC
TRBV29-1	few	TRBD2	TRBJ2-7	CSVFSGNPYEQYF	TGCAGCGTTTTTAGCGGGAACCCCTACGAGCAGTACTTC
TRBV7-6	.	TRBD2	TRBJ2-7	CASSPQRAGGRYNEQYF	TGTGCCAGCAGCCCACAACGGGCGGGCGGGAGGTATAACGAGCAGTACTTC
TRBV4-2	.	.	TRBJ1-2	CASSQGQPSYGYTF	TGTGCCAGCAGCCAAGGACAGCCGAGCTATGGCTACACCTTC
TRBV28	.	.	TRBJ1-4	CASYRPAEEKLFF	TGTGCCAGCTACAGGCCAGCAGAGGAAAAACTGTTTTTT
TRBV15	few	.	TRBJ1-1	CATSRGVQNTEAFF	TGTGCCACCAGCAGAGGAGTACAGAACACTGAAGCTTTCTTT
TRBV7-3	once	.	TRBJ2-6	CASSLNIFGSSGANVLTF	TGTGCCAGCAGCTTAAATATATTCGGCAGCTCTGGGGCCAACGTCCTGACTTTC
TRBV10-2	few	TRBD1	TRBJ2-1	CASSGRQGEWNEQFF	TGCGCCAGCAGTGGCCGACAGGGGGAATGGAATGAGCAGTTCTTT
TRBV29-1	few	.	TRBJ2-3	CSVEGRPTSTDTQYF	TGCAGCGTTGAGGGGAGACCCACTAGCACAGATACGCAGTATTTT
TRBV20-1	.	.	TRBJ1-4	CSATQGFNEKLFF	TGCAGTGCGACACAGGGATTCAATGAAAAACTGTTTTTT
TRBV10-1	few	.	TRBJ1-4	CASSVCWKPNEKLFF	TGCGCCAGCAGTGTCTGTTGGAAACCTAATGAAAAACTGTTTTTT
TRBV24-1	.	TRBD1	TRBJ2-1	CATQDRGRVEQFF	TGTGCCACGCAGGACAGGGGGCGCGTTGAGCAGTTCTTC